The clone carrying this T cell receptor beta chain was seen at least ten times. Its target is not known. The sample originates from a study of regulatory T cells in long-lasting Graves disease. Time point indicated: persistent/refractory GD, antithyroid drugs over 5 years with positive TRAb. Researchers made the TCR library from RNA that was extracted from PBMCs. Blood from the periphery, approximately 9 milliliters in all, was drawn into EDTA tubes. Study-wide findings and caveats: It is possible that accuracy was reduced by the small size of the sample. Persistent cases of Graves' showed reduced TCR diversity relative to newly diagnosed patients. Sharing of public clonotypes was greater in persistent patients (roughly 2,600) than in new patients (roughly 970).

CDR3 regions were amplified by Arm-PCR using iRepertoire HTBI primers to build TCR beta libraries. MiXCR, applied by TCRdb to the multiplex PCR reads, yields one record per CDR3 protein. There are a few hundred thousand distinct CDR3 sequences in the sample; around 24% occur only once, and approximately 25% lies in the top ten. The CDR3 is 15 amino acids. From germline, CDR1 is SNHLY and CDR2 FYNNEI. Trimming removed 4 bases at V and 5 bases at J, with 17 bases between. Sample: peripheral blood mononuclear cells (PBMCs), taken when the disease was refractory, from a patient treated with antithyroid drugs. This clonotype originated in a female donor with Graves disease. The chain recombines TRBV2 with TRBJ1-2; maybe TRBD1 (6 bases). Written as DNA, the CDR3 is TGTGCCAGCAGTGTTAAGACGGAGGACAGTTATGGCTACACCTTC. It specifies CASSVKTEDSYGYTF.